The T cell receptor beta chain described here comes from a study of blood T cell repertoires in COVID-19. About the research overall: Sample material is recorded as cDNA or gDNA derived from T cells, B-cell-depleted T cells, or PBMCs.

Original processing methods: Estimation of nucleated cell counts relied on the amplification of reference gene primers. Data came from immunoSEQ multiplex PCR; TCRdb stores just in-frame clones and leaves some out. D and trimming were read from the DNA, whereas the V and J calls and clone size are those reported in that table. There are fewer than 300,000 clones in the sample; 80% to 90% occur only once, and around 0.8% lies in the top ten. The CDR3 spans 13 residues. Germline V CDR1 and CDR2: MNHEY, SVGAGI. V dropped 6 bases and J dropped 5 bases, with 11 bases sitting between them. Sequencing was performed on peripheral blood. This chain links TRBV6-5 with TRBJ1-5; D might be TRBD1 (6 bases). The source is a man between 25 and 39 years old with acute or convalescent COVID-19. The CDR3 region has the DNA TGTGCCAGCAGAAGGGACATACATCAGCCCCAGCATTTT. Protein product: CASRRDIHQPQHF.